This T cell receptor (beta chain) was documented in a study of T cells in Graves' hyperthyroidism and ophthalmopathy. Predating any ophthalmopathy symptoms, the blood sample was taken at first hyperthyroidism diagnosis. Amplification of TCR beta CDR3 regions was performed using RNA transcripts as template. A first-round RT-PCR of the TCR CDR3 used the HTBI primer set. From the multiplex PCR reads, TCRdb called clonotypes with MiXCR, one entry per CDR3 protein. This sample has fewer than 300,000 distinct CDR3 sequences, with 20% to 30% found just once. Broader study findings: Also found in blood were most expanded thyroid clonotypes above 0.001.

CDR3 length equals 13 residues. The V end lost 4 bases, the J end lost 8 bases, and 13 bases lay between the germline ends. Germline V gene sequence: CDR1 KGHDR, CDR2 SFDVKD. In this sample, this clonotype turned up many times. The antigen is unknown. The sequence derives from a man between 40 and 49 years old with Graves' hyperthyroidism that later progressed to Graves' ophthalmopathy. Sequencing was done on a sample of blood. The chain carries TRBV24-1 and TRBJ1-2, with D possibly being TRBD1 (5 bases). This chain's CDR3 is CATSEWGGRGYTF. In DNA, the CDR3 is TGTGCCACCAGTGAGTGGGGGGGAAGAGGCTACACCTTC.